A selection of T cell receptor beta chains follows, all from one sample in a study of T cells in localized non-small cell lung cancer. The protocol was immunoSEQ multiplex PCR, while the TCRdb copy is restricted to in-frame clones and leaves out a portion. This sample has some 78,000 clones; almost 85% occur once, and the top ten carry 2.8%. The sample was peripheral blood, taken before any cancer treatment. Every receptor here comes from a man aged 40 to 70 with stage I lung adenocarcinoma. The CDR3 runs from the conserved cysteine through the conserved F or W. A D gene is named only where the DNA matches it firmly. Clone size is shown for a subset of rows, as once, few, many or a class of expanded clone.

>.|TRBJ2-1|TRBD1|TRBV9
CASSGRDRVRANEQFF
TGTGCCAGCAGCGGCCGGGACAGGGTAAGGGCGAATGAGCAGTTCTTC
>.|TRBJ1-4|.|TRBV2
CASSPLGGSNEKLFF
TGTGCCAGCAGTCCATTAGGGGGGTCTAATGAAAAACTGTTTTTT
>once|TRBJ2-1|TRBD1|TRBV20-1
CSGQGRNEQFF
TGCAGTGGACAGGGGCGAAATGAGCAGTTCTTC
>.|TRBJ1-2|.|TRBV7-8
CASSLSSHDYGYTF
TGTGCCAGCAGCTTGTCCTCTCACGACTATGGCTACACCTTC
>.|TRBJ1-5|.|TRBV7-9
CASSPSGVSNQPQHF
TGTGCCAGCAGCCCATCAGGGGTCAGCAATCAGCCCCAGCATTTT
>once|TRBJ2-2|.|TRBV6-4
CASKPGMNTGELFF
TGTGCCAGTAAACCCGGGATGAACACCGGGGAGCTGTTTTTT
>.|TRBJ2-7|.|TRBV27
CASSQVTPRRGGEQYF
TGTGCCAGCAGCCAAGTAACACCCCGACGGGGTGGTGAGCAGTACTTC
>.|TRBJ2-3|.|TRBV7-7
CASSLGGFTDTQYF
TGTGCCAGCAGCTTAGGGGGGTTCACAGATACGCAGTATTTT
>.|TRBJ2-2|TRBD2|TRBV30
CAWRPSGGRTGELFF
TGTGCCTGGAGGCCTAGCGGGGGTCGTACCGGGGAGCTGTTTTTT
>.|TRBJ2-1|.|TRBV15
CATSRGLLDEQFF
TGTGCCACCAGCAGGGGTCTATTGGATGAGCAGTTCTTC
>.|TRBJ2-5|.|TRBV6-5
CASSYGEGGKETQYF
TGTGCCAGCAGTTATGGGGAAGGAGGGAAAGAGACCCAGTACTTC
>.|TRBJ2-5|TRBD2|TRBV5-6
CASSSGGGETQYF
TGTGCCAGCAGCTCGGGAGGAGGAGAGACCCAGTACTTC
>once|TRBJ2-1|TRBD2|TRBV7-9
CASSPAAGGKGSSYNEQFF
TGTGCCAGCAGCCCTGCGGCGGGAGGGAAGGGGAGCTCCTACAATGAGCAGTTCTTC
>.|TRBJ1-5|.|TRBV7-8
CASSDTRDHNQPQHF
TGTGCCAGCAGTGATACCAGGGACCACAATCAGCCCCAGCATTTT
>.|TRBJ1-2|.|TRBV6-5
CASSSILPGAVGGYTF
TGTGCCAGCAGTTCAATACTTCCGGGGGCGGTTGGAGGCTACACCTTC
>.|TRBJ1-6|TRBD1|TRBV2
CASLLDRGNSPLHF
TGTGCCAGCCTCCTGGACAGGGGGAATTCACCCCTCCACTTT
>.|TRBJ2-1|.|TRBV11-2
CASSLRNSGSSYNEQFF
TGTGCCAGCAGCTTAAGGAATAGCGGAAGCTCCTACAATGAGCAGTTCTTC
>.|TRBJ1-1|.|TRBV4-1
CASSQDRGRGVVSTEAFF
TGCGCCAGCAGCCAAGATCGCGGGAGGGGGGTAGTGAGCACTGAAGCTTTCTTT
>.|TRBJ2-1|.|TRBV19
CASSIAGSYNEQFF
TGTGCCAGTAGTATAGCCGGATCCTACAATGAGCAGTTCTTC
>.|TRBJ2-2|TRBD2|TRBV10-2
CASSEPGGLAGVGAGELFF
TGCGCCAGCAGCGAGCCCGGTGGGCTAGCGGGAGTCGGAGCCGGGGAGCTGTTTTTT
>.|TRBJ1-1|.|TRBV10-3
CAISVDVDSPFF
TGTGCCATCAGCGTAGACGTGGACAGCCCTTTCTTT
>.|TRBJ1-2|.|TRBV30
CAWSRRGTGGYTF
TGTGCCTGGAGCCGCCGGGGAACAGGGGGCTACACCTTC
>.|TRBJ2-5|.|TRBV10-3
CAISENGGETQYF
TGTGCCATCAGTGAGAATGGGGGGGAGACCCAGTACTTC
>.|TRBJ1-3|TRBD1|TRBV18
CASSSRTGEGNTIYF
TGTGCCAGCTCATCTCGGACAGGAGAAGGAAACACCATATATTTT
>.|TRBJ2-4|.|TRBV11-2
CASSLYPPGRNIQYF
TGTGCCAGCAGCTTATATCCCCCAGGGCGGAACATTCAGTACTTC
>.|TRBJ1-5|TRBD1|TRBV19
CASSIPGRGSNQPQHF
TGTGCCAGTAGTATCCCCGGCAGGGGGAGCAATCAGCCCCAGCATTTT
>.|TRBJ2-2|TRBD2|TRBV7-3
CASSLSAGAAGELFF
TGTGCCAGCAGCTTATCGGCGGGAGCGGCCGGGGAGCTGTTTTTT
>few|TRBJ2-3|.|TRBV5-4
CASSWGIPTDTQYF
TGTGCCAGCAGCTGGGGGATACCCACAGATACGCAGTATTTT
>.|TRBJ1-5|.|TRBV9
CASSASATGGSPQHF
TGTGCCAGCAGCGCCTCAGCGACGGGGGGGAGCCCCCAGCATTTT
>.|TRBJ2-1|TRBD2|TRBV2
CASSFPSGGRGNEQFF
TGTGCCAGCAGCTTCCCCTCGGGGGGACGTGGGAATGAGCAGTTCTTC
>.|TRBJ2-3|.|TRBV11-3
CASRGPRSTDTQYF
TGTGCCAGCAGGGGACCCAGGAGCACAGATACGCAGTATTTT
>.|TRBJ2-1|TRBD2|TRBV2
CASNLASGSYNEQFF
TGTGCCAGCAACCTGGCTAGCGGGAGCTACAATGAGCAGTTCTTC
>.|TRBJ1-2|TRBD1|TRBV27
CASSRSGGIDGYTF
TGTGCCAGCAGTCGATCAGGGGGCATCGATGGCTACACCTTC
>.|TRBJ1-1|.|TRBV6-5
CATYLSTVNTEAFF
TGTGCCACCTACCTCTCGACAGTGAACACTGAAGCTTTCTTT
>.|TRBJ2-6|.|TRBV11-2
CASSSPPRGVGIGANVLTF
TGTGCCAGCAGCTCCCCACCGAGGGGGGTCGGTATAGGGGCCAACGTCCTGACTTTC
>.|TRBJ2-2|TRBD1|TRBV19
CASSTRQGPNTGELFF
TGTGCCAGTAGTACCCGACAGGGACCAAACACCGGGGAGCTGTTTTTT
>.|TRBJ1-6|.|TRBV15
CATSRDRAPGGSNSPLHF
TGTGCCACCAGCAGAGATCGAGCCCCCGGCGGGAGTAATTCACCCCTCCACTTT
>.|TRBJ2-2|TRBD2|TRBV7-2
CASSLRLAITGELFF
TGTGCCAGCAGCCTAAGACTAGCGATCACCGGGGAGCTGTTTTTT
>.|TRBJ1-2|.|TRBV10-2
CASSDNRANYGYTF
TGCGCCAGCAGTGATAACAGGGCGAACTATGGCTACACCTTC
>.|TRBJ1-5|.|TRBV6-4
CASSISRSVSNQPQHF
TGTGCCAGCAGTATCTCTCGGTCAGTTAGCAATCAGCCCCAGCATTTT
>.|TRBJ2-7|.|TRBV28
CASSLLHREYEQYF
TGTGCCAGCAGTTTATTGCACAGAGAATACGAGCAGTACTTC
>.|TRBJ1-1|.|TRBV5-5
CASSHTKRQNSVMNTEAFF
TGTGCCAGCAGCCACACCAAGCGGCAGAATTCCGTCATGAACACTGAAGCTTTCTTT
>.|TRBJ2-3|.|TRBV29-1
CSVETFRDTQYF
TGCAGCGTTGAAACTTTCCGGGATACGCAGTATTTT
>.|TRBJ1-2|TRBD1|TRBV6-5
CASSYEQGDGYTF
TGTGCCAGCAGTTACGAACAGGGGGACGGCTACACCTTC
>.|TRBJ1-1|TRBD1|TRBV29-1
CSVEGEGGQVNTEAFF
TGCAGCGTTGAAGGAGAAGGGGGACAGGTGAACACTGAAGCTTTCTTT
>once|TRBJ2-1|.|TRBV19
CASSRYNEQFF
TGTGCCAGTAGTAGATACAATGAGCAGTTCTTC
>.|TRBJ2-7|.|TRBV18
CASSPGGTYEQYF
TGTGCCAGCTCACCAGGGGGGACCTACGAGCAGTACTTC
>once|TRBJ1-1|TRBD1|TRBV19
CATKTEEGATEAFF
TGTGCCACCAAAACGGAGGAGGGGGCGACTGAAGCTTTCTTT
>.|TRBJ2-1|.|TRBV20-1
CSAKSNEQFF
TGCAGTGCTAAATCGAATGAGCAGTTCTTC